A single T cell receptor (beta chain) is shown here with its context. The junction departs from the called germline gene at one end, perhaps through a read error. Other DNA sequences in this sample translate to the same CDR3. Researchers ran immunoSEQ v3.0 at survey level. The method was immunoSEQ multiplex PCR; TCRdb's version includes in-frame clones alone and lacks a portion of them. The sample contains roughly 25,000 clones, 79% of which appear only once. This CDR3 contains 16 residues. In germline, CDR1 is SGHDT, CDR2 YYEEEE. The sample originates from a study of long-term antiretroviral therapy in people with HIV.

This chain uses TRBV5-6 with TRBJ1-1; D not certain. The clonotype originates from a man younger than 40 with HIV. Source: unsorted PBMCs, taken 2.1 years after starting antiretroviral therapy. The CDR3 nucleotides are TGTGCCAGCAGCAAAGAAGGTCGGCGGCTGAACACTGAGGCTTTCTTT. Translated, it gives CASSKEGRRLNTEAFF.